This TCR beta chain was documented in a study of cytomegalovirus exposure and HLA in healthy donors. Broader study findings: The study put 150 to 200 TCR beta chains on its list as cytomegalovirus-associated.

In the PCR, 60 Vbeta and 13 Jbeta primers were used. The assay was immunoSEQ multiplex PCR, and TCRdb's table has in-frame clones only and misses some. This repertoire includes 96,000 or so clones. V lost 3 bases, J lost 11 bases, and 13 bases stayed unmatched. CDR3 size: 14 residues. CDR1 is SGDLS and CDR2 is YYNGEE in the germline V gene. Concerning this clone: Antigen: not known.

The sequence derives from a woman in her thirties in good health and CMV-seronegative. This chain uses TRBV9 with TRBJ2-5; TRBD1 aligns across 7 bases. Source material: PBMCs. CDR3 in amino acids: CASSARTGSGIQYF. The CDR3 DNA follows: TGTGCCAGCAGCGCGAGGACAGGTAGTGGAATACAGTACTTC.